Below, 27 T cell receptor beta chains from the same sample are listed, as sequenced in a study of blood T cell repertoires in COVID-19. Sequenced by immunoSEQ multiplex PCR; TCRdb stores in-frame clones only, minus some. The sample yields some 46,000 clones, around 75% seen once. Sequencing used peripheral blood. These receptors were taken from a man older than 75 with acute or convalescent COVID-19.

The rearrangement links TRBV28 to TRBJ1-5; D is perhaps TRBD1 (6 bases). Trimming took off 6 bases at V and 3 bases at J, with 12 bases between the two ends. The CDR3 consists of 14 residues. Germline V gene sequence: CDR1 MDHEN, CDR2 SYDVKM. The CDR3 bases are TGTGCCAGCAGAAATCAGGGGTTCAATCAGCCCCAGCATTTT. Translating gives CASRNQGFNQPQHF.

This clone has a single count. This chain's CDR3 is CASSFGRGYTF. The CDR3 DNA follows: TGTGCCAGCAGTTTCGGGAGAGGCTACACCTTC. The genes are TRBV12-3 or TRBV12-4 and TRBJ1-2; D remains unclear. There are 11 residues in the CDR3. Trimming shortened V by 3 bases and J by 8 bases, and 7 bases separated the two germline ends.

The chain uses TRBV4-1 and TRBJ2-1; 14 bases agree with TRBD2. Germline CDR1 reads MGHRA; CDR2 reads YSYEKL. The CDR3 sequence is 17 residues long. V was pared by 3 bases and J by 10 bases, with 11 bases of the junction left unmatched. This CDR3 reads CASSQGLAGVKMGEQFF. CDR3 in DNA: TGCGCCAGCAGCCAGGGACTAGCGGGAGTAAAAATGGGGGAGCAGTTCTTC.

The chain joins TRBV18 to TRBJ1-4; 9 bases fit TRBD1. Germline CDR1 is KGHSH and CDR2 is LQKENI. This CDR3 is 16 amino acids long. V shed 6 bases, J shed 5 bases, and the junction held 10 bases outside the gene matches. DNA for the CDR3: TGTGCCAGCTCGCCGGGACAGGGAGGGGGAAATGAAAAACTGTTTTTT. Its protein product is CASSPGQGGGNEKLFF. The full variable domain, completed using reference TRBV18 and TRBJ1-4, is NAGVMQNPRHLVRRRGQEARLRCSPMKGHSHVYWYRQLPEEGLKFMVYLQKENIIDESGMPKERFSAEFPKEGPSILRIQQVVRGDSAAYFCASSPGQGGGNEKLFFGSGTQLSVL.

The rearrangement links TRBV12-3 or TRBV12-4 to TRBJ2-7; D perhaps matches TRBD1 (5 bases). The length of the CDR3 is 13 residues. V gave up 6 bases and J gave up 6 bases, with 15 bases separating them. CDR3 residues: CASRWTLQGEQYF. CDR3 DNA sequence: TGTGCCAGCAGGTGGACCCTTCAGGGCGAGCAGTACTTC.

The chain links TRBV7-2 to TRBJ1-2, with 7 bases fitting TRBD1. Germline lookup yields CDR1 SGHTA and CDR2 FQGNSA. CDR3 size: 15 residues. V was pared by 5 bases and J by 0 bases, with 6 bases of the junction left unmatched. Here the CDR3 DNA reads TGTGCCAGCAGCCGTCGGGACAGAGCTAACTATGGCTACACCTTC. This codes for CASSRRDRANYGYTF.

V is TRBV20-1 and J is TRBJ2-5; maybe TRBD2 (7 bases). The V gene's germline CDR1 is DFQATT and CDR2 SNEGSKA (reference sequence). The CDR3 length is 11 residues. The ends were cut back, 4 bases at V and 7 bases at J, with 10 bases in the middle. The chain's CDR3 is CSAKGEGTQYF. In nucleotides, the CDR3 is TGCAGTGCTAAGGGGGAGGGGACCCAGTACTTC.

This clone has a handful of counts. The DNA of the CDR3 is TGTGCCAGCAGCCTGAGGCAGGGAAGCACAGATACGCAGTATTTT. Its translation: CASSLRQGSTDTQYF. The chain is built from TRBV5-8 and TRBJ2-3, with D possibly TRBD1 on 5 matching bases. V gave up 4 bases and J gave up 0 bases, with 12 bases separating them. This CDR3 has 15 amino acids. Germline CDR1 reads SGHTS; CDR2 reads YDEGEE.

The V gene is TRBV6-5, the J gene TRBJ2-4; TRBD2 agrees at 10 bases. Germline V gives CDR1 MNHEY, CDR2 SVGAGI. The CDR3 length is 16 residues. V trimming: 0 bases; J trimming: 7 bases; junction bases outside the gene matches: 6. For the CDR3, the DNA is TGTGCCAGCAGTTACTCCAGCCTAGCGGGAGATAACATTCAGTACTTC. Translating gives CASSYSSLAGDNIQYF.

This clone showed up just a few times. DNA of the CDR3: TGTGCCAGCAGCTCGGGATTTCGGGGGAATGAGCAGTTCTTC. Amino acids: CASSSGFRGNEQFF. This chain joins TRBV7-3 and TRBJ2-1; tentatively, D is TRBD2 (6 bases). The CDR3 contains 14 residues. Germline V gene data show CDR1 as SGHTA and CDR2 as FQGTGA. V was clipped by 4 bases and J by 7 bases, with 14 bases between them.

In its sample, this clone was seen once. The rearrangement joins TRBV30 to TRBJ1-1, with D possibly being TRBD1 (5 bases). Germline V gives CDR1 GTSNPN, CDR2 SVGIG (reference sequence). The CDR3 is 14 residues long. The V end lost 8 bases, the J end lost 0 bases, and 16 bases lay between the germline ends. This chain's CDR3 is CARTAGSLNTEAFF. CDR3 coding DNA: TGTGCCCGGACGGCAGGGTCCCTGAACACTGAAGCTTTCTTT.

CDR3 nucleotides: TGTGCCAGCAGGCCCCCGGGTCGGGGGGAGACCCAGTACTTC. It is translated as CASRPPGRGETQYF. This chain links TRBV28 with TRBJ2-5; possibly TRBD2 for D (6 bases). With 6 bases removed from V and 5 bases from J, the gap between germline ends came to 16 bases. The CDR3 is made up of 14 amino acids. Germline V gene sequence: CDR1 MDHEN, CDR2 SYDVKM.

The DNA of the CDR3 is TGTGCCAGCAGCCGTTATAGCGGGAGCTCCTACAATGAGCAGTTCTTC. Translated, it gives CASSRYSGSSYNEQFF. V usage is TRBV7-2 and J usage is TRBJ2-1, with 9 nucleotides matching TRBD2. V shed 5 bases, J shed 0 bases, and the junction held 5 bases outside the gene matches. The CDR3 totals 16 residues. Germline CDR1 is SGHTA and CDR2 is FQGNSA.

This clone has only a few counts. The V and J genes are TRBV7-9 and TRBJ2-7; 10 nucleotides line up with TRBD1. V was pared by 5 bases and J by 9 bases, with 4 bases of the junction left unmatched. CDR3 length: 12 residues. Germline lookup yields CDR1 SEHNR and CDR2 FQNEAQ (reference sequence). CDR3 amino acids: CASSPTGGGQYF. CDR3 coding DNA: TGTGCCAGCAGCCCGACAGGGGGCGGGCAGTACTTC.

The chain combines TRBV9 with TRBJ2-7, with a weak D call TRBD1 (6 bases). This CDR3 region has 15 residues. Per germline, CDR1 SGDLS and CDR2 YYNGEE. Trimming pared 0 bases from V and 5 bases from J, leaving 15 bases between. The CDR3 DNA reads TGTGCCAGCAGCGTAGGAGGGACACCGGTCCACGAGCAGTACTTC. This sequence encodes CASSVGGTPVHEQYF.

The V call is TRBV9, the J call TRBJ2-1, with 11 bases fitting TRBD2. CDR1 and CDR2 (germline): SGDLS, YYNGEE. V lost 3 bases, J lost 6 bases, and 2 bases stayed unmatched. This CDR3 is 14 amino acids long. The CDR3 loop reads CASSDLAGGNEQFF. The DNA of the CDR3 is TGTGCCAGCAGCGATCTAGCGGGAGGCAATGAGCAGTTCTTC.

The V gene is TRBV9, the J gene TRBJ2-1; 10 bases are a match to TRBD2. CDR1 is SGDLS, CDR2 YYNGEE, per germline. This CDR3 has 18 amino acids. V was pared by 1 base and J by 6 bases, with 13 bases of the junction left unmatched. The CDR3 loop reads CASSVSPQVASGSNEQFF. CDR3 in DNA: TGTGCCAGCAGCGTAAGCCCCCAAGTGGCTAGCGGGAGCAATGAGCAGTTCTTC.

J is TRBJ2-7 and V is TRBV10-3, with D possibly being TRBD1 (5 bases). The CDR3 length is 14 residues. Germline lookup yields CDR1 ENHRY and CDR2 SYGVKD. Trimming stripped 0 bases from V and 4 bases from J, with 10 bases between. CDR3 amino acids: CAISESGQGYEQYF. The CDR3 DNA is TGTGCCATCAGTGAGTCGGGTCAGGGTTACGAGCAGTACTTC.

The V and J genes are TRBV19 and TRBJ1-5; D gene ambiguous. Trimming stripped 3 bases from V and 0 bases from J, with 6 bases between. The CDR3 sequence is 14 residues long. Germline CDR1 reads LNHDA; CDR2 reads SQIVND (reference sequence). The CDR3 nucleotides are TGTGCCAGTAGTATTACCAGTAGCAATCAGCCCCAGCATTTT. Translation gives CASSITSSNQPQHF.

The genes are TRBV14 and TRBJ2-1; 8 bases are shared with TRBD1. There are 16 residues in the CDR3. After removal of 2 bases from V and 2 bases from J, the junction contained 5 bases not matched to a gene. Looked up from germline, CDR1 is SGHDN and CDR2 is FVKESK. CDR3 bases: TGTGCCAGCAGCCAACAGGGGGCGCTGACCTACAATGAGCAGTTCTTC. Amino acids: CASSQQGALTYNEQFF.

This clone appeared a single time. The CDR3 is CASSQEPLGGSSNTGELFF. The CDR3 DNA reads as TGCGCCAGCAGCCAAGAACCCCTAGGGGGTAGCTCAAACACCGGGGAGCTGTTTTTT. This chain joins TRBV4-3 and TRBJ2-2, with D maybe TRBD1 (6 bases). Germline CDR1 is LGHNA and CDR2 is YSLEER. This CDR3 region has 19 residues. Trimming pared 0 bases from V and 2 bases from J, leaving 19 bases between.

The count of this clone is one. The V and J genes are TRBV19 and TRBJ2-5; 7 positions agree with TRBD1. Germline CDR1 LNHDA, CDR2 SQIVND (reference sequence). The ends lost 4 bases at V and 4 bases at J; junction bases unmatched: 3. CDR3 length equals 13 residues. For the CDR3, the DNA is TGTGCCAGTAGTAACAGGGGAAGAGAGACCCAGTACTTC. It yields the protein CASSNRGRETQYF.

The chain is built from TRBV6-4 and TRBJ2-3; 10 nucleotides match TRBD1. Per germline, CDR1 MRHNA and CDR2 SNTAGT. V dropped 0 bases and J dropped 4; count of bases not matched to a gene: 1. The CDR3 covers 15 residues. The DNA of the CDR3 is TGTGCCAGCAGTGACTCGACAGGGGGCCCAGATACGCAGTATTTT. Its protein is CASSDSTGGPDTQYF.

This chain uses TRBV30 with TRBJ1-4; no clear D gene. The CDR3 is 13 amino acids. From germline, CDR1 is GTSNPN and CDR2 SVGIG (reference sequence). Trimming pared 3 bases from V and 4 bases from J, leaving 9 bases between. The CDR3 protein is CAWRAEFNEKLFF. CDR3 coding DNA: TGTGCCTGGAGGGCGGAATTTAATGAAAAACTGTTTTTT.

The chain is built from TRBV18 and TRBJ2-5; 7 bases are shared with TRBD1. The V segment lost 6 bases and the J segment 1 base; nucleotides outside the gene matches: 8. The CDR3 spans 15 residues. The germline gives CDR1 KGHSH, CDR2 LQKENI. CDR3 region: CASSQNTGVQETQYF. The DNA of the CDR3 is TGTGCCAGCTCCCAGAATACAGGGGTCCAAGAGACCCAGTACTTC.

V and J are TRBV10-1 and TRBJ2-1, with 10 bases fitting TRBD2. V shed 10 bases, J shed 5 bases, and the junction held 8 bases outside the gene matches. CDR1 WNHNN and CDR2 SYGVQD come from the germline V gene (reference sequence). The CDR3 contains 14 residues. Written as DNA, the CDR3 is TGCGCCACTCTTCTAGCGGGAGAGAACAATGAGCAGTTCTTC. It translates to CATLLAGENNEQFF.

The genes are TRBV28 and TRBJ2-1; 13 bases are shared with TRBD2. The CDR3 length is 16 residues. CDR1 and CDR2 from the germline V gene are MDHEN and SYDVKM. With 4 bases clipped from V and 10 bases from J, the junction kept 10 bases outside the gene matches. The CDR3 nucleotides read TGTGCCAGCAGTTCGAGGCGGGGACTAGCGGGAAAGGAGCAGTTCTTC. It yields the protein CASSSRRGLAGKEQFF.